The source of this T cell receptor beta chain is a study of blood T cell repertoires in COVID-19. Looking at the study overall: Sample material is recorded as cDNA or gDNA derived from T cells, B-cell-depleted T cells, or PBMCs.

Method: immunoSEQ multiplex PCR; TCRdb's copy keeps in-frame clones and lacks some. The table lists 90,000 to 120,000 clones, more than 70% of them singletons. This CDR3 region has 13 residues. Trimming removed 5 bases from V and 4 bases from J, with 12 bases in between. The chain employs TRBV12-3 or TRBV12-4 and TRBJ2-7, with D hard to call. Sequenced: peripheral blood. The TCR sequence derives from a man between 35 and 55 years old with active or convalescent COVID-19. CDR3 amino acids: CASSLRVVYEQYF. In DNA, the CDR3 is TGTGCCAGCAGTCTCCGGGTAGTGTACGAGCAGTACTTC.